What follows are 15 T cell receptor beta chains derived from one specimen sequenced in a study of T cell repertoires in cytomegalovirus infection. TCRdb re-derived calls from the reads in MiXCR, one entry per CDR3 protein. The repertoire holds about 130,000 distinct CDR3 sequences, with under 30% as singletons. No antigens are known for them. Sequenced: PBMCs, sequenced either directly or after in vitro stimulation (not recorded which). The receptor source for this set is a human donor in good health (CMV status not recorded). Some clones in this sample may be carry-over from other donors' samples.

The chain links TRBV20-1 to TRBJ2-7; D possibly corresponds to TRBD2 (6 bases). This CDR3 is built from 11 residues. The germline gives CDR1 DFQATT, CDR2 SNEGSKA (reference sequence). Deletions cut 6 bases from V and 2 bases from J, with 8 bases between. The CDR3 bases are TGCAGTGCGGGGGGACCCTACGAGCAGTACTTC. As protein: CSAGGPYEQYF.

The sample holds many counts of this clonotype. The rearrangement uses TRBV11-2 and TRBJ1-1, with D tentatively TRBD1 (6 bases). Germline values: CDR1 SGHAT, CDR2 FQNNGV. The CDR3 sequence is 15 residues long. Trimming shortened V by 7 bases and J by 4 bases, and 19 bases separated the two germline ends. The CDR3 coding sequence is TGTGCCAGCATCTACGGAACAGGGTTAAGCACTGAAGCTTTCTTT. Translating it yields CASIYGTGLSTEAFF.

This clonotype has only a few counts. The rearrangement links TRBV28 to TRBJ2-2, with 8 bases matching TRBD1. The CDR3 spans 18 residues. After removal of 5 bases from V and 4 bases from J, the junction contained 15 bases not matched to a gene. Germline CDR1 reads MDHEN; CDR2 reads SYDVKM. CDR3 region: CASSRPSGQVGGTGELFF. The CDR3 region has the DNA TGTGCCAGCAGTCGCCCCTCGGGACAGGTCGGCGGCACCGGGGAGCTGTTTTTT.

J is TRBJ1-1 and V is TRBV28; D is undetermined. The CDR3 spans 14 residues. Germline CDR1 MDHEN, CDR2 SYDVKM. The V end lost 3 bases, the J end lost 1 base, and 9 bases lay between the germline ends. The chain's CDR3 is CASSFPAGNTEAFF. The CDR3 region has the DNA TGTGCCAGCAGTTTTCCGGCAGGGAACACTGAAGCTTTCTTT.

This chain connects TRBV10-3 to TRBJ2-7; D call uncertain. This CDR3 spans 16 amino acids. CDR1 is ENHRY, CDR2 SYGVKD, per germline. The CDR3 DNA follows: TGTGACATCAGTGAGTCTTTGGAAGGCAGCTCCTACGAGCAGTACGTC. Translation gives CDISESLEGSSYEQYV.

The CDR3 DNA reads as TGTGCCAGCAGTTCCGTGGGGGGGCGAGCTGAAGCTTTCTTT. Its translation: CASSSVGGRAEAFF. The V and J genes are TRBV12-3 or TRBV12-4 and TRBJ1-1; a weak D match, TRBD1 (6 bases). CDR3 length equals 14 residues. V lost 4 bases to trimming and J lost 6 bases, with 15 bases between them.

V usage is TRBV6-5 and J usage is TRBJ1-1; 7 bases fit TRBD1. Germline V gene data show CDR1 as MNHEY and CDR2 as SVGAGI. The CDR3 runs 16 residues. V lost 0 bases and J lost 0; bases outside the gene matches: 4. The CDR3 DNA follows: TGTGCCAGCAGTTACTCAGGGGGCGGGTTGAACACTGAAGCTTTCTTT. Translated, it gives CASSYSGGGLNTEAFF.

V is TRBV5-6 and J is TRBJ1-1; D call uncertain. V lost 1 base and J 3 bases, leaving 7 bases between the germline ends. The CDR3 is 13 amino acids. Germline assignment: CDR1 SGHDT and CDR2 YYEEEE. The DNA for the CDR3 is TGTGCCAGCAGCTTGAAGTGGGACACTGAAGCTTTCTTT. It yields the protein CASSLKWDTEAFF.

A few counts support this clonotype. This rearrangement joins TRBV28 to TRBJ2-5; TRBD2 matches 12 bases. CDR1 is MDHEN, CDR2 SYDVKM, per germline. Trimming took 2 bases from V and 0 from J; bases not matched to a gene: 10. This CDR3 is built from 19 residues. CDR3 nucleotides: TGTGCCAGCAGTTTAAAATTGGCTAGCGGGAGGGAGAACCAAGAGACCCAGTACTTC. Amino acids: CASSLKLASGRENQETQYF.

This rearrangement joins TRBV7-9 to TRBJ2-1; 12 bases are shared with TRBD2. The CDR3 totals 20 residues. Trimming took 1 base from V and 4 from J; bases not matched to a gene: 14. CDR1 SEHNR and CDR2 FQNEAQ come from the germline V gene (reference sequence). The CDR3 spells CASSLVLLAGGPNSYNEQFF. In nucleotides, the CDR3 is TGTGCCAGCAGCTTAGTTCTTCTAGCGGGAGGGCCGAACTCGTACAATGAGCAGTTCTTC.

This clonotype was counted only a few times. This chain links TRBV6-2 or TRBV6-3 with TRBJ2-2, with D hard to call. Trimming took 11 bases from V and 1 from J, leaving 8 bases between them. CDR3 size: 12 residues. CDR1 is MNHEY and CDR2 is SVGEGT in the germline V gene. The CDR3: CASRRNTGELFF. The CDR3 nucleotides read TGTGCCTCCAGACGGAACACCGGGGAGCTGTTTTTT.

In its sample, this clonotype was seen many times. V gene TRBV6-1 combines with J gene TRBJ2-5; TRBD2 aligns across 7 bases. Germline values: CDR1 MNHNS, CDR2 SASEGT. Losses at the gene ends were 5 bases for V and 5 bases for J; bases not matched to a gene: 8. This CDR3 has 14 amino acids. Here the CDR3 reads CASSSGLVGETQYF. The CDR3, as DNA: TGTGCCAGCAGTTCCGGACTAGTAGGGGAGACCCAGTACTTC.

This clonotype was seen repeatedly, ten times or more. V gene TRBV11-3 combines with J gene TRBJ2-1; D remains ambiguous. The CDR3 covers 14 residues. Trimming removed 1 base from V and 8 bases from J, with 12 bases in between. Germline V CDR1 and CDR2: SGHNT, YENEEA. This chain's CDR3 is CASSLGLIGDEQFF. CDR3 DNA sequence: TGTGCCAGCAGCTTAGGCCTAATCGGCGATGAGCAGTTCTTC.

This rearrangement joins TRBV11-2 to TRBJ2-1; D tentatively fits TRBD1 or TRBD2 (5 bases each). Per the germline V gene, CDR1 is SGHAT and CDR2 is FQNNGV. This CDR3 has 13 amino acids. Trimming took off 2 bases at V and 6 bases at J, with 8 bases between the two ends. The CDR3 DNA sequence: TGTGCCAGCAGCTTAATGGGGACCAATGAGCAGTTCTTC. Amino acid sequence: CASSLMGTNEQFF. Filled out from reference TRBV11-2 and TRBJ2-1, the complete variable domain reads EAGVAQSPRYKIIEKRQSVAFWCNPISGHATLYWYQQILGQGPKLLIQFQNNGVVDDSQLPKDRFSAERLKGVDSTLKIQPAKLEDSAVYLCASSLMGTNEQFFGPGTRLTVL.

The V and J genes are TRBV20-1 and TRBJ2-3; a weak D match, TRBD2 (6 bases). V lost 8 bases and J lost 1, with 16 bases in between. Per the germline V gene, CDR1 is DFQATT and CDR2 is SNEGSKA (reference sequence). There are 14 residues in the CDR3. The CDR3 region has the DNA TGCAGTTCTCAAAGATCGGGGGGCACAGATACGCAGTATTTT. Translation: CSSQRSGGTDTQYF.